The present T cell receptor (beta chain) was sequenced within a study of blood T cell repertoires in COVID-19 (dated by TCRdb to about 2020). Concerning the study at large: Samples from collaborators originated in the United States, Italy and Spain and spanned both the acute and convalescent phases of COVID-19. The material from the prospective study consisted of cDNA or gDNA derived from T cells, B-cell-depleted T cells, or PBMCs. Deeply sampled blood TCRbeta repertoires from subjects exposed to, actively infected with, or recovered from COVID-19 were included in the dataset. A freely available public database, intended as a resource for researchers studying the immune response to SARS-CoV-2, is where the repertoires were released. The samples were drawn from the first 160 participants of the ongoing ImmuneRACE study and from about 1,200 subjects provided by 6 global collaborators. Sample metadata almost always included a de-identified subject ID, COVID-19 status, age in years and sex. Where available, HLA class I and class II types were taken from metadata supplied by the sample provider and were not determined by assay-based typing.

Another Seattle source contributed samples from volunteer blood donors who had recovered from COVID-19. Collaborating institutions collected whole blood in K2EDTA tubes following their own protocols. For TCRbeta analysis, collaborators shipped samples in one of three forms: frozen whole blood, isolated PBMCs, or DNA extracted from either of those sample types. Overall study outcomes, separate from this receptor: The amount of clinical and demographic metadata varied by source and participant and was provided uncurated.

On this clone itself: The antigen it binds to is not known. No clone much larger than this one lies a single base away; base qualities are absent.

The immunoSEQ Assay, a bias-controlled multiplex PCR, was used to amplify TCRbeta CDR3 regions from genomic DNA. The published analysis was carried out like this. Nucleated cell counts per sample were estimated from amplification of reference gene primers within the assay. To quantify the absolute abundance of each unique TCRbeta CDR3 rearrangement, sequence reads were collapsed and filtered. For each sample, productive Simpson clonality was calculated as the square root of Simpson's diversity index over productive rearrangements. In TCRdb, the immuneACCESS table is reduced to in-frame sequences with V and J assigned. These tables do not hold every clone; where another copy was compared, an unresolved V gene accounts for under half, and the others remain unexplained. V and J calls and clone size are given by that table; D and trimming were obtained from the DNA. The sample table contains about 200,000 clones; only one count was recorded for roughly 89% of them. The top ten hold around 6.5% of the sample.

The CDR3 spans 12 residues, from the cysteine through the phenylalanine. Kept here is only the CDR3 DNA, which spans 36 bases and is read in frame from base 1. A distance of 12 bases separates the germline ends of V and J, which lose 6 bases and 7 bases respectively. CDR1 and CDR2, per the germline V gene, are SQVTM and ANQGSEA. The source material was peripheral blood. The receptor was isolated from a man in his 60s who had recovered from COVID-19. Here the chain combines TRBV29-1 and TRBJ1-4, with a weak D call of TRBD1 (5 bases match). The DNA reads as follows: TGCAGCGTGAAGCAGGGATTTGAAAAACTGTTTTTT. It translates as CSVKQGFEKLFF.